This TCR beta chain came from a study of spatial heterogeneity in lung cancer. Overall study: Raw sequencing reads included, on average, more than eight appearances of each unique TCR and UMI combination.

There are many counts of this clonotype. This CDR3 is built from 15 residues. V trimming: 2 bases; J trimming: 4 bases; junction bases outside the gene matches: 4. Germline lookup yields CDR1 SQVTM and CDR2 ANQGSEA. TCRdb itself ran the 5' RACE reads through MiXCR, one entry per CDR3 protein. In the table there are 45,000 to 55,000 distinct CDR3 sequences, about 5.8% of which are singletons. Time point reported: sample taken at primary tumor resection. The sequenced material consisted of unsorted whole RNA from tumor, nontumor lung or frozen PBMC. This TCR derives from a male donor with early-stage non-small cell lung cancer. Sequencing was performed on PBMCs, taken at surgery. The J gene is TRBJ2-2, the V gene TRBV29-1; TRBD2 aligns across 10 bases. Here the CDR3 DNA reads TGCAGCGTTGAATCTCTAGCGGGAGTCACCGGGGAGCTGTTTTTT. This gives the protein CSVESLAGVTGELFF.